This T cell receptor beta chain was documented in a study of shared clonotypes between healthy human individuals. It was CD45RO-negative cells, positively selected for CCR7, that made up naive CD8 cells, with terminally differentiated effector memory CD45RA+ cells excluded. Trimming removed 0 bases from V and 2 bases from J; junction bases left unmatched: 8. Germline V gene lookup returns CDR1 SGHDT and CDR2 YYEEEE. The length of the CDR3 is 16 residues. Assay: immunoSEQ multiplex PCR; the TCRdb copy retains only in-frame clones and omits some. The sample carries just over 2,000,000 clones, less than 95% recorded once.

The specimen sequenced was naive CD8+ T cells sorted from blood. The receptor was derived from a man in his late teens or twenties in good health. This sequence joins TRBV5-6 and TRBJ2-7, with 7 bases fitting TRBD1. The CDR3 coding sequence is TGTGCCAGCAGCTTGGATGGACAGGAGAAACCCTACGAGCAGTACTTC. Its translation: CASSLDGQEKPYEQYF.